The source of this T cell receptor (beta chain) is a study of regulatory T cells in long-lasting Graves disease (dated by TCRdb to the early 2020s). Regarding the study in general: Persistent Graves' disease meant more than 5 years of antithyroid drug treatment with TSH receptor autoantibodies that stayed positive. Persistent Graves' disease patients were compared with newly diagnosed Graves' disease patients by peripheral blood TCR sequencing and RNA sequencing. The study took place in China and was registered as a clinical trial. A total of about 35 samples underwent TCR sequencing: about 13 from persistent and some 20 from newly diagnosed Graves' disease patients. In the clinical cohort, patients with persistent Graves' disease had used antithyroid drugs for an average of around ten years.

Regarding this clonotype: The antigen this receptor binds is unknown. Base qualities are missing; no much larger clone stands one base away.

What the study reported, not specific to this receptor: Persistent Graves' disease patients showed lower TCR Shannon entropy and fewer highly expanded clones than newly diagnosed patients, suggesting clonal expansion. TRBV28, TRBJ1-2 and TRBJ2-5 were preferentially used in persistent disease, while TRBV20-1 and TRBJ2-1 were favored in newly diagnosed disease. The study examined only peripheral blood because the primary lesion, thyroid tissue, could not be accessed. Only the TCR beta chain was sequenced and analyzed. More public clonotypes were shared among persistent patients (under 3,000) than among newly diagnosed patients (just under 1,000). As a limitation, the authors acknowledged that the small sample size may reduce accuracy.

Taken with the paper, the label for time point translates to: persistent/refractory GD, antithyroid drugs over 5 years with positive TRAb. For both TCR sequencing and RNA sequencing, RNA was extracted from PBMCs using TRIzol. The diagnosis of Graves' disease was made according to American Thyroid Association guidelines. Patients were recruited from an endocrinology department in Xi'an, China. Each patient gave around 9 milliliters of peripheral blood, collected in an EDTA anticoagulant tube. Ficoll Paque Plus density gradient separation was used to isolate PBMCs, and no further T cell sorting was done. An Agilent 2100 Bioanalyzer and agarose gel were used to check RNA quality, while a NanoDrop 2000 measured RNA concentration. The library came from multiplex PCR. These reads were obtained on an Illumina HiSeq 4000. TCR beta libraries were built with iRepertoire HTBI primers and Arm-PCR amplification of CDR3 regions. Before sequencing, the PCR products underwent gel purification. As for the authors' bioinformatics: Gene usage analysis of CDR3 amino acid clonotypes used the approximately 62 TRBV and 14 TRBJ segments found across samples. COPE and FqMerger were used to merge filtered high-quality paired reads into contigs. BLAST was used to align contigs to IMGT TRBV, TRBD and TRBJ reference genes, with CDR3 defined following IMGT. Any clonotype with a frequency above 0.1% was counted as a highly expanded clone. Shannon entropy served as the measure of repertoire diversity, while the Gini coefficient captured V-J evenness. Clonotypes shared by more than one individual were considered public. TCRdb trimmed public reads at Q25 via fastp, called clones via MiXCR and kept in-frame beta chains. When rows share a CDR3 protein, they turn into one entry using the most common DNA and genes. The authors' filters were not applied to this entry. This sample has about half a million distinct CDR3 sequences in its table, and about 22% of those were observed once. Over 10% of the sample lies in the top ten.

Compared with germline, V lacks 3 bases and J lacks 4 bases; bases without a gene match: 1. The germline V gene specifies SGHVS as CDR1 and FNYEAQ as CDR2. Reading from cysteine to phenylalanine, the CDR3 counts 16 amino acids. The DNA shown is the 48-base CDR3, in frame from base 1. The chain is encoded by TRBV7-6 joined to TRBJ2-3; 16 of the junction bases match TRBD2. This material consisted of peripheral blood mononuclear cells (PBMCs), taken when the disease was refractory, from a patient treated with antithyroid drugs. This clonotype was sampled from a female donor with Graves disease. The CDR3 is CASSLGLAGGADTQYF. In nucleotides, the sequence is TGTGCCAGCAGCTTGGGACTAGCGGGAGGGGCAGATACGCAGTATTTT.